These 25 T cell receptor beta chains originate from one sample sequenced in a study of shared clonotypes between healthy human individuals (dated by TCRdb to about 2020). Preparation of the library involved the immunoSEQ multiplex PCR assay. TCRdb stores this immuneACCESS table with in-frame sequences only. Part of the clones is absent; in the studies checked, under half of the shortfall reflects unresolved V genes, and no reason is known for the rest. The sample contains about 690,000 clones, about 90% of them found a single time. 30% to 35% of the sample lies in the top ten. Source material: memory CD8+ T cells from PBMCs. The cell subset or site label on this specimen signifies: CD45RO+ cells pooled with CCR7-negative TemRA cells. The source is a man aged 18 to 30 in good health. Some clones in this sample may be carry-over from other donors' samples.

The chain joins TRBV5-4 to TRBJ2-1; TRBD2 aligns across 9 bases. V trimming: 1 base; J trimming: 2 bases; junction bases outside the gene matches: 4. The CDR3 totals 16 residues. Germline V CDR1 and CDR2: SGHNT, YYREEE (reference sequence). The CDR3 here is CASSLLGLAPYNEQFF. The CDR3 DNA sequence: TGTGCCAGCAGCTTGTTGGGACTAGCCCCCTACAATGAGCAGTTCTTC.

The chain links TRBV7-9 to TRBJ2-5; no clear D. The last part of the DNA fits TRBJ2-7 better; the J call may be wrong. The CDR3 runs 12 residues. CDR1 is SEHNR and CDR2 is FQNEAQ in the germline V gene (reference sequence). The CDR3 is CASSTHLYEQYF. The CDR3 DNA reads as TGTGCCAGCAGCACTCACCTTTACGAGCAGTACTTC.

The V and J genes are TRBV27 and TRBJ2-7, with a tentative D call TRBD2 (5 bases). V was clipped by 5 bases and J by 0 bases, with 14 bases between them. This CDR3 has 15 residues. CDR1 is MNHEY, CDR2 SMNVEV, per germline (reference sequence). As DNA, the CDR3 is TGTGCCAGCAGTACGGACTTTCTAAGCTCCTACGAGCAGTACTTC. It encodes CASSTDFLSSYEQYF.

This chain uses TRBV7-2 with TRBJ1-1; D is unresolved. The CDR3 runs to 15 residues. Trimming stripped 0 bases from V and 1 base from J, with 9 bases between. Germline CDR1 reads SGHTA; CDR2 reads FQGNSA. CDR3 sequence reads: CASSLAQIGNTEAFF. For the CDR3, the DNA is TGTGCCAGCAGCTTAGCGCAGATCGGGAACACTGAAGCTTTCTTT. Full variable domain (remainder filled in from reference TRBV7-2 and TRBJ1-1): GAGVSQSPSNKVTEKGKDVELRCDPISGHTALYWYRQSLGQGLEFLIYFQGNSAPDKSGLPSDRFSAERTGGSVSTLTIQRTQQEDSAVYLCASSLAQIGNTEAFFGQGTRLTVV.

This clone is a singleton in its sample. The chain employs TRBV9 and TRBJ1-4; D gene uncertain. Trimming left V 0 bases short and J 3 bases short, with 12 bases between. The CDR3 totals 16 residues. Germline loops: CDR1 SGDLS, CDR2 YYNGEE. The CDR3 spells CASSVALEGSNEKLFF. The DNA for the CDR3 is TGTGCCAGCAGCGTAGCTCTTGAGGGATCTAATGAAAAACTGTTTTTT.

The chain employs TRBV30 and TRBJ1-1; possibly TRBD1 for D (6 bases). The CDR3 is 14 amino acids. Germline V gives CDR1 GTSNPN, CDR2 SVGIG (reference sequence). The germline V and J ends were trimmed by 2 bases and 5 bases, with 15 bases remaining between them. CDR3 in amino acids: CAWSNGQGGTEAFF. The CDR3 nucleotides are TGTGCCTGGAGTAATGGCCAAGGGGGGACTGAAGCTTTCTTT.

A note on this clone: Other DNA sequences of this sample code for an identical CDR3. The V call is TRBV7-9, the J call TRBJ2-1, with D unresolved. V was clipped by 1 base and J by 7 bases, with 5 bases between them. From germline, CDR1 is SEHNR and CDR2 FQNEAQ (reference sequence). The CDR3 is made up of 12 amino acids. The DNA for the CDR3 is TGTGCCAGCAGCTTAGGGTCTAATGAGCAGTTCTTC. As protein: CASSLGSNEQFF.

This chain connects TRBV27 to TRBJ2-7; TRBD1 matches at 7 bases. The CDR3 has 14 residues. Germline CDR1 is MNHEY and CDR2 is SMNVEV (reference sequence). V dropped 5 bases and J dropped 3; count of bases not matched to a gene: 7. This CDR3 reads CASSRTGAYYEQYF. The CDR3 DNA sequence: TGTGCCAGCAGTCGAACAGGGGCCTACTACGAGCAGTACTTC.

The V call is TRBV6-5, the J call TRBJ2-5, with 9 bases identical to TRBD1. Germline loops: CDR1 MNHEY, CDR2 SVGAGI. V lost 7 bases to trimming and J lost 4 bases; unmatched junction nucleotides: 10. The length of the CDR3 is 15 residues. CDR3 loop: CASKHRGRPGETQYF. CDR3 DNA sequence: TGTGCCAGCAAGCACAGGGGGCGTCCGGGAGAGACCCAGTACTTC.

CDR3: CASSLQWGNSPLHF. The CDR3 nucleotides are TGTGCCAGCAGCCTCCAATGGGGGAATTCACCCCTCCACTTT. The rearrangement joins TRBV28 to TRBJ1-6; TRBD1 is a possible D gene (5 bases). CDR3 size: 14 residues. With 6 bases removed from V and 7 bases from J, the gap between germline ends came to 13 bases. Germline V gives CDR1 MDHEN, CDR2 SYDVKM.

The genes are TRBV28 and TRBJ2-5, with D unclear. The J call may be wrong; the DNA end is better matched by TRBJ2-7. The CDR3 runs 11 residues. The V gene's germline CDR1 is MDHEN and CDR2 SYDVKM. In DNA, the CDR3 is TGTGCCACTTGGGGTTACTACGAGCAGTACTTC. Translated, it gives CATWGYYEQYF.

This chain uses TRBV6-5 with TRBJ2-1, with TRBD1 matching over 7 bases. The CDR3 extends over 14 amino acids. CDR1 and CDR2 (germline): MNHEY, SVGAGI. J was trimmed by 4 bases and V by 5 bases; bases with no gene match: 5. The CDR3 DNA sequence: TGTGCCAGCAGTGCTGGGACAGTTTACAATGAGCAGTTCTTC. It codes for CASSAGTVYNEQFF.

This rearrangement joins TRBV7-9 to TRBJ1-4; 9 positions match TRBD1. The CDR3 runs to 16 residues. With V trimmed by 4 bases and J by 8 bases, 11 bases remained unmatched. CDR1 and CDR2 from the germline V gene are SEHNR and FQNEAQ (reference sequence). The CDR3 DNA is TGTGCCAGCAGCTCTAGGACAGGGGCCAAGGAAGAAAAACTGTTTTTT. Protein product: CASSSRTGAKEEKLFF.

This clone was recorded only once. The chain uses TRBV7-9 and TRBJ1-1; perhaps TRBD1 as D (5 bases). The CDR3 has 15 residues. Germline-derived CDR1 and CDR2 are SEHNR and FQNEAQ (reference sequence). Trimming removed 4 bases at V and 4 bases at J, with 16 bases between. The CDR3: CASSSSGGRVTEAFF. The CDR3 nucleotides are TGTGCCAGCAGCTCATCCGGGGGGAGGGTCACTGAAGCTTTCTTT.

The chain joins TRBV6-6 to TRBJ2-7; 9 bases are shared with TRBD1. The CDR3 contains 14 residues. Germline V gives CDR1 MNHNY, CDR2 SVGAGI (reference sequence). The V and J ends lost 5 bases and 2 bases, in that order; junction bases with no gene match: 4. This CDR3 is CASSGQGLAYEQYF. CDR3 DNA: TGTGCCAGCAGTGGACAGGGGCTGGCCTACGAGCAGTACTTC.

The chain couples TRBV6-1 to TRBJ1-4; D not resolved. The V gene's germline CDR1 is MNHNS and CDR2 SASEGT. Trimming left V 2 bases short and J 5 bases short, with 12 bases between. CDR3 size: 15 residues. CDR3 region: CASSESVTLNEKLFF. CDR3 bases: TGTGCCAGCAGTGAATCAGTGACCTTGAATGAAAAACTGTTTTTT.

The chain is built from TRBV7-6 and TRBJ2-3, with 10 nucleotides matching TRBD2. This CDR3 is 15 amino acids long. V lost 1 base and J lost 4; bases outside the gene matches: 2. Per the germline V gene, CDR1 is SGHVS and CDR2 is FNYEAQ. CDR3: CASSLVAGGADTQYF. CDR3 DNA sequence: TGTGCCAGCAGCTTAGTAGCGGGAGGCGCAGATACGCAGTATTTT.

This chain joins TRBV21-1 and TRBJ1-5. TRBV21-1 is a recognized pseudogene. This CDR3 has 17 residues. CDR3 nucleotide sequence: TGTGCCAGCAGCAAATTGGGGGGCGGATTCGGCAATCAGCCCCAGCATTTT. It translates to CASSKLGGGFGNQPQHF.

The genes are TRBV28 and TRBJ2-7; 7 nucleotides line up with TRBD1. Germline CDR1 reads MDHEN; CDR2 reads SYDVKM. V gave up 2 bases and J gave up 3 bases; unmatched junction bases: 10. The CDR3 length is 16 residues. The CDR3 spells CASSLPTRSGGYEQYF. As DNA, the CDR3 is TGTGCCAGCAGTTTACCCACCCGATCAGGGGGCTACGAGCAGTACTTC.

This clone has just one count. The J gene is TRBJ2-5, the V gene TRBV13; D not resolved. The CDR3 extends over 15 amino acids. The V gene lost 3 bases and the J gene lost 5 bases, with 16 bases spanning the gap. Germline loops: CDR1 PRHDT, CDR2 FYEKMQ (reference sequence). Here the CDR3 DNA reads TGTGCCAGCAGCTTCATCGTCAGTCCGGGCGAGACCCAGTACTTC. Translated: CASSFIVSPGETQYF. Filled out from reference TRBV13 and TRBJ2-5, the complete variable domain reads AAGVIQSPRHLIKEKRETATLKCYPIPRHDTVYWYQQGPGQDPQFLISFYEKMQSDKGSIPDRFSAQQFSDYHSELNMSSLELGDSALYFCASSFIVSPGETQYFGPGTRLLVL.

The chain couples TRBV12-5 to TRBJ2-3; 12 bases are a match to TRBD2. CDR1 and CDR2 (germline): LGHNT, FRNRAP. V was clipped by 1 base and J by 3 bases; unmatched bases: 8. This CDR3 region has 18 residues. Written as DNA, the CDR3 is TGTGCTAGTGGTTTGGCGCGACTAGCGGGAGTAGGTACAGATACGCAGTATTTT. Protein product: CASGLARLAGVGTDTQYF.

This clone was counted a single time. The CDR3 loop reads CASSRGDRGRHEQYF. The CDR3 DNA reads TGTGCCAGCAGCCGGGGGGACAGGGGGCGCCACGAGCAGTACTTC. The chain links TRBV9 to TRBJ2-7, with TRBD1 matching 12 bases. The CDR3 runs to 15 residues. The junction had 7 bases not matched to a gene; V was cut back by 4 bases and J by 5 bases. CDR1 SGDLS and CDR2 YYNGEE come from the germline V gene.

This clone was observed once. The chain joins TRBV9 to TRBJ2-7; TRBD1 aligns across 9 bases. V trimming: 3 bases; J trimming: 6 bases; junction bases outside the gene matches: 7. The CDR3 spans 14 residues. CDR1 is SGDLS and CDR2 is YYNGEE in the germline V gene. DNA of the CDR3: TGTGCCAGCAGCGGGGACAGGGATGTGGGCGAGCAGTACTTC. It codes for CASSGDRDVGEQYF.

The genes are TRBV6-5 and TRBJ2-7; perhaps TRBD2 as D (5 bases). The CDR3 extends over 13 amino acids. Trimming took off 0 bases at V and 3 bases at J, with 6 bases between the two ends. Germline-derived CDR1 and CDR2 are MNHEY and SVGAGI. The CDR3 DNA follows: TGTGCCAGCAGTTACTCCGAGGGCTACGAGCAGTACTTC. It yields the protein CASSYSEGYEQYF.

This clone was seen only once. The likely explanation is a read error, given a far larger clone one base away. This chain joins TRBV5-6 and TRBJ2-5; D ambiguous. The V and J ends lost 4 bases and 5 bases respectively, with 12 bases between them. The CDR3 is made up of 13 amino acids. Germline CDR1 reads SGHDT; CDR2 reads YYEEEE. The CDR3 loop reads CASSPTRVETQYF. The CDR3 nucleotides read TGTGCCAGCAGCCCCACAAGGGTCGAGACCCAGTACTTC.